This is a list of T cell receptor beta chains from one sample in a study of CD8+ T cells in alopecia areata. Clones were sequenced by immunoSEQ multiplex PCR, and TCRdb holds only the in-frame ones, with some missing. The sample lists hundreds of thousands of clones, approximately 72% seen once, with 1% to 1.5% in the top ten. The sequenced sample was CD4+ T cells sorted from blood, obtained between weeks 44 and 45, from a patient treated with tofacitinib. The origin of the receptors is a human donor with alopecia areata. Each CDR3 is given with its conserved first and last residue. D genes are given only for firm matches. Expanded clones are given a class, and other clones once, few, many or no size at all.

V	D	size	J	CDR3	DNA
TRBV4-1	TRBD1	NA	TRBJ1-6	CASSPGQGIISPLHF	TGCGCCAGCAGCCCAGGACAGGGGATTATCTCACCCCTCCACTTT
TRBV7-2	NA	NA	TRBJ1-2	CASSFQGSSMGYTF	TGTGCCAGCAGCTTTCAGGGATCCTCTATGGGCTACACCTTC
TRBV5-6	NA	NA	TRBJ2-4	CASSLGAVAKNIQYF	TGTGCCAGCAGCTTGGGGGCGGTAGCCAAAAACATTCAGTACTTC
TRBV25-1	TRBD1	NA	TRBJ2-5	CASSKTRDRGVQETQYF	TGTGCCAGCTCAAAAACCCGGGACAGGGGAGTTCAAGAGACCCAGTACTTC
TRBV7-7	TRBD1	NA	TRBJ1-2	CASSLTGRDGYTF	TGTGCCAGCAGCTTGACAGGGAGGGATGGCTACACCTTC
TRBV7-2	TRBD1	NA	TRBJ1-6	CASSLWTGDNSPLHF	TGTGCCAGCAGCTTGTGGACAGGGGATAATTCACCCCTCCACTTT
TRBV5-6	TRBD1	few	TRBJ2-7	CASSLPGGTYEQYF	TGTGCCAGCAGCTTGCCAGGGGGAACCTACGAGCAGTACTTC
TRBV5-1	TRBD1	many	TRBJ1-6	CASSSQGQYNSPLHF	TGCGCCAGCAGCTCCCAGGGACAGTATAATTCACCCCTCCACTTT
TRBV7-2	TRBD1	NA	TRBJ2-7	CASSLGQGAYEQYF	TGTGCCAGCAGCCTTGGACAGGGGGCATACGAGCAGTACTTC
TRBV6-6	NA	NA	TRBJ2-7	CASTRAVSYEQYF	TGTGCCAGCACCAGGGCCGTAAGTTACGAGCAGTACTTC
TRBV27	TRBD2	once	TRBJ2-7	CASSLRQTSGGSYEQYF	TGTGCCAGCAGTTTGCGACAGACTAGCGGGGGATCCTACGAGCAGTACTTC
TRBV7-2	NA	NA	TRBJ2-3	CASSLDGRGALVDTQYF	TGTGCCAGCAGCTTAGACGGACGGGGCGCTCTGGTAGATACGCAGTATTTT
TRBV30	NA	few	TRBJ2-3	CAWSATVPITDTQYF	TGTGCCTGGAGTGCGACCGTACCGATCACAGATACGCAGTATTTT
TRBV29-1	NA	few	TRBJ1-1	CSVTTGQNTEAFF	TGCAGCGTTACAACGGGGCAGAACACTGAAGCTTTCTTT
TRBV27	NA	once	TRBJ1-2	CASSFKGWGYTF	TGTGCCAGCAGTTTCAAGGGGTGGGGCTACACCTTC
TRBV14	NA	NA	TRBJ1-1	CASSPPLNTEAFF	TGTGCCAGCAGCCCTCCCCTAAACACTGAAGCTTTCTTT
TRBV21-1	NA	few	TRBJ1-2	CASSPGQNYGYTF	TGTGCCAGCAGCCCGGGACAAAACTATGGCTACACCTTC
TRBV6-5	NA	NA	TRBJ1-1	CASHRETEAFF	TGTGCCAGCCACCGGGAAACTGAAGCTTTCTTT
TRBV2	NA	NA	TRBJ1-2	CASGETVVGGYTF	TGTGCCAGCGGCGAGACAGTGGTGGGTGGCTACACCTTC
TRBV2	NA	NA	TRBJ1-6	CASSLNHPDLNSPLHF	TGTGCCAGCAGTTTAAACCATCCCGATTTGAATTCACCCCTCCACTTT
TRBV7-2	TRBD1	NA	TRBJ1-5	CASSLRGASQPQHF	TGTGCCAGCAGCCTCAGGGGGGCCAGTCAGCCCCAGCATTTT
TRBV6-5	NA	NA	TRBJ1-5	CASSYLSGQPQHF	TGTGCCAGCAGTTATTTATCGGGTCAGCCCCAGCATTTT
TRBV6-5	TRBD1	NA	TRBJ2-7	CASSWDETGVYEQYF	TGTGCCAGCAGTTGGGACGAGACAGGGGTTTACGAGCAGTACTTC
TRBV19	NA	NA	TRBJ2-7	CASSRQGYEQYF	TGTGCCAGTAGTAGGCAGGGATACGAGCAGTACTTC
TRBV29-1	TRBD1	NA	TRBJ1-2	CSLDRDYGYTF	TGCAGCTTAGACAGGGATTATGGCTACACCTTC
TRBV5-1	NA	NA	TRBJ2-4	CASSTGENIQYF	TGCGCCAGCAGCACGGGGGAAAACATTCAGTACTTC
TRBV5-1	NA	NA	TRBJ2-4	CASSGAKNIQYF	TGCGCCAGCTCTGGGGCCAAAAACATTCAGTACTTC
TRBV30	NA	NA	TRBJ2-5	CAWSVLGETQYF	TGTGCCTGGAGTGTACTCGGTGAGACCCAGTACTTC
TRBV30	TRBD2	NA	TRBJ2-1	CAWSRDGGARENEQFF	TGTGCCTGGAGTCGAGACGGGGGGGCTCGTGAAAATGAGCAGTTCTTC
TRBV15	NA	NA	TRBJ2-1	CATRDTPGGEQFF	TGTGCCACCAGGGACACCCCCGGCGGTGAGCAGTTCTTC
TRBV29-1	NA	NA	TRBJ2-1	CSVEKGIREQFF	TGCAGCGTTGAAAAGGGAATCAGGGAGCAGTTCTTC
TRBV30	NA	NA	TRBJ1-1	CAWKAARRTEAFF	TGTGCCTGGAAGGCAGCCCGACGTACTGAAGCTTTCTTT
TRBV28	TRBD1	NA	TRBJ1-2	CASTPDRVGGYTF	TGTGCCAGCACCCCTGACAGGGTAGGAGGCTACACCTTC
TRBV5-6	TRBD2	NA	TRBJ2-5	CASSLAGLGSETQYF	TGTGCCAGCAGCTTGGCTGGACTAGGAAGTGAGACCCAGTACTTC
TRBV5-1	NA	few	TRBJ2-1	CASSLDGGLSYNEQFF	TGCGCCAGCAGCTTGGATGGGGGGCTCTCCTACAATGAGCAGTTCTTC
TRBV29-1	TRBD2	once	TRBJ2-5	CSGGLAQETQYF	TGCAGCGGAGGACTAGCCCAAGAGACCCAGTACTTC
TRBV7-3	TRBD2	NA	TRBJ2-3	CASSLNGGGTADTQYF	TGTGCCAGCAGCTTAAATGGCGGGGGGACCGCAGATACGCAGTATTTT
TRBV5-1	NA	few	TRBJ2-2	CASSVGNTGELFF	TGCGCCAGCTCGGTTGGGAACACCGGGGAGCTGTTTTTT
TRBV30	NA	NA	TRBJ2-1	CAWRDSSGFWDEQFF	TGTGCCTGGAGGGACTCTTCAGGGTTCTGGGATGAGCAGTTCTTC
TRBV30	NA	few	TRBJ1-5	CAWSEKNQPQHF	TGTGCCTGGAGCGAGAAGAATCAGCCCCAGCATTTT
TRBV5-6	NA	NA	TRBJ2-2	CASSLEPTNTGELFF	TGTGCCAGCAGCTTGGAACCCACGAACACCGGGGAGCTGTTTTTT
TRBV29-1	NA	NA	TRBJ2-2	CSVEGRASTGELFF	TGCAGCGTTGAAGGTCGGGCCTCCACCGGGGAGCTGTTTTTT
TRBV15	NA	NA	TRBJ2-5	CATSRDRTVQETQYF	TGTGCCACCAGCAGAGATCGGACCGTCCAAGAGACCCAGTACTTC
TRBV30	NA	NA	TRBJ1-3	CAWRFGSNTIYF	TGTGCCTGGAGATTCGGGAGCAACACCATATATTTT
TRBV27	TRBD2	NA	TRBJ2-1	CASSLWASGGANNEQFF	TGTGCCAGCAGTTTATGGGCAAGCGGGGGGGCCAACAATGAGCAGTTCTTC